This T cell receptor beta chain was identified during a study of OX40 agonist ivuxolimab in advanced cancers. For the study at large: Melanoma, hepatocellular carcinoma, head and neck or renal cell cancer occurred in dose-escalation patients.

Germline V gene sequence: CDR1 MNHEY, CDR2 SVGAGI. The CDR3 totals 13 residues. Trimming shortened V by 0 bases and J by 4 bases, and 6 bases separated the two germline ends. Clones were read by immunoSEQ multiplex PCR, and TCRdb kept only the in-frame ones, dropping some. The sample lists about 99,000 clones; 90% to 95% were seen once. The sequence came from an adult with an advanced solid tumor such as melanoma, head and neck, liver or kidney cancer. The chain links TRBV6-5 to TRBJ1-1, with a tentative D call TRBD1 (5 bases). This material consisted of CD4+ or CD8+ T cells sorted from blood, taken in a trial of the OX40 agonist ivuxolimab. CDR3 DNA: TGTGCCAGCAGTTACTCGGGGGGCACTGAAGCTTTCTTT. Translated: CASSYSGGTEAFF.